The subject of this entry is one T cell receptor beta chain. The CDR3 covers 13 residues. Germline V CDR1 and CDR2: MDHEN, SYDVKM. V gave up 7 bases and J gave up 7 bases, with 14 bases separating them. These data belong to a study of radiation and T cells in renal cell carcinoma. Time point denoted: blood 2 weeks post-SBRT. This sample's treatment: 15 Gy SBRT to primary tumor, nephrectomy 4 weeks later. Serial blood draws occurred at baseline and 2 and 4 weeks post-SBRT. Using immunoSEQ multiplex PCR, the repertoire was profiled, and TCRdb retains in-frame clones only, with some absent. The sample lists some 72,000 clones, over 80% occurring once.

The source material was blood, sampled from a patient whose treatment included radiotherapy and nephrectomy. This sequence joins TRBV28 and TRBJ1-5, with D unresolved. This sequence was found in a man aged 60 to 75 with renal cell carcinoma. CDR3 in amino acids: CASISTRSQPQHF. The CDR3 DNA reads TGTGCCAGCATCTCGACCCGGAGCCAGCCCCAGCATTTT. Full variable domain (outside the CDR3, taken from reference TRBV28 and TRBJ1-5): DVKVTQSSRYLVKRTGEKVFLECVQDMDHENMFWYRQDPGLGLRLIYFSYDVKMKEKGDIPEGYSVSREKKERFSLILESASTNQTSMYLCASISTRSQPQHFGDGTRLSIL.